The table lists the clone carrying this T cell receptor (beta chain) with a count of one. The CDR3 contains 15 residues. The V and J ends lost 4 bases and 6 bases, in that order; junction bases with no gene match: 9. CDR1 and CDR2 from the germline V gene are SGHRS and YFSETQ. Source study methods: Amplifying reference gene primers gave estimates of nucleated cell counts. Libraries were prepared by immunoSEQ multiplex PCR; TCRdb keeps only in-frame clonotypes and omits some of them. V, J and clone size were drawn from that table, and D and trimming were deduced from the DNA. The sample records some 220,000 clones, 75% to 85% being singletons. The data were taken from a study of blood T cell repertoires in COVID-19. Study-level information: Sites in the United States, Italy and Spain provided acute and convalescent COVID-19 samples. PBMCs, B-cell-depleted T cells, or T cells provided the cDNA or gDNA that made up the material.

This chain uses TRBV5-1 with TRBJ2-2, with TRBD1 matching over 7 bases. Sequences were obtained from peripheral blood. The TCR comes from a human donor in a cohort sampled during active COVID-19. CDR3 coding DNA: TGCGCCAGCAGCCCGACGACAGGGTTGCCCGGGGAGCTGTTTTTT. Encoded protein: CASSPTTGLPGELFF.